The TCR beta chain described here comes from a study of CD8+ T cells in alopecia areata. Study-wide points: Among patients, TCR sharing was less clear than in mice, a difference possibly due in part to HLA diversity in the patient population.

After isolation, RNA underwent reverse transcription to generate cDNA as the sequencing template. Only in-frame clones appear in the TCRdb table, and some are missing; sequencing was by immunoSEQ multiplex PCR. The sample contains about 150,000 clones, 62% of which appear only once. Per germline, CDR1 LGHNA and CDR2 YNFKEQ. V lost 3 bases and J 0 bases, leaving 9 bases between the germline ends. The CDR3 totals 15 residues. As for this clone: What it recognizes is unknown.

The receptor was isolated from a human donor in good health. Source material: CD8+ T cells sorted from blood. The V call is TRBV4-2, the J call TRBJ1-5; a weak D match, TRBD1 (6 bases). CDR3 nucleotides: TGTGCCAGCAGCCAGTCAGGGGCTAGCAATCAGCCCCAGCATTTT. It yields the protein CASSQSGASNQPQHF.